The TCR beta chain described here comes from a study of tumor-infiltrating lymphocytes in primary liver carcinoma. Investigators took RNA and DNA out together from roughly 21-30 mg of unsorted bulk tissue. The CDR3 spans 13 residues. The input was roughly 0.5 ug total RNA; TCR beta cDNA was made from it with a constant-region primer. Three nested multiplex PCR rounds, a slightly modified ARM-PCR, produced the libraries for TCR beta. In the first two PCR rounds, TRBV1-TRBV30 forward primers were paired with a C-beta reverse primer, and each round lasted nine to ten cycles. One entry per CDR3 protein results from TCRdb running MiXCR on the multiplex PCR reads. The sample records about 130,000 distinct CDR3 sequences, 55% to 75% being singletons. Notes on this clonotype: A read error may be the cause here, since a much bigger clone is one base away.

The chain couples TRBV12-3 or TRBV12-4 to TRBJ1-2; D not resolved. This clonotype was sampled from an older woman with primary liver carcinoma and hepatitis B virus infection. Sequences were obtained from liver tumor tissue from sampling region 3. Subset indicated: tumor region T3, left-lateral pole. The CDR3 reads CTSSSPTTGGYTF. CDR3 sequence (DNA): TGTACCAGCAGTTCGCCGACGACGGGTGGCTACACCTTC.